Listed here are 25 T cell receptor beta chains from one sample, sequenced in a study of cytomegalovirus exposure and HLA in healthy donors. The data were produced by immunoSEQ multiplex PCR, yet TCRdb's version contains in-frame clones alone and is incomplete. Among about 160,000 clones listed, roughly 89% were seen once. What was sequenced was PBMCs. These receptors were obtained from a man aged 18 to 29 in good health and CMV-seropositive.

The V call is TRBV7-3, the J call TRBJ2-3; TRBD1 matches 8 bases. The V segment lost 5 bases and the J segment 1 base; nucleotides outside the gene matches: 17. Germline V gene sequence: CDR1 SGHTA, CDR2 FQGTGA. The CDR3 covers 19 residues. The CDR3 is CASSPARQGMQWGTDTQYF. DNA of the CDR3: TGTGCCAGCAGCCCAGCCCGACAGGGGATGCAGTGGGGCACAGATACGCAGTATTTT. Looking up the rest from reference TRBV7-3 and TRBJ2-3 gives the full variable domain: GAGVSQTPSNKVTEKGKYVELRCDPISGHTALYWYRQSLGQGPEFLIYFQGTGAADDSGLPNDRFFAVRPEGSVSTLKIQRTERGDSAVYLCASSPARQGMQWGTDTQYFGPGTRLTVL.

V is TRBV27 and J is TRBJ1-1, with D perhaps matching TRBD1 (6 bases). V was clipped by 7 bases and J by 0 bases, with 15 bases between them. The germline CDR1 and CDR2 sequences are MNHEY and SMNVEV (reference sequence). The CDR3 has 15 residues. The CDR3 nucleotides are TGTGCCAGCAAGTTCAGGGGTACCGTGAACACTGAAGCTTTCTTT. This translates into CASKFRGTVNTEAFF.

V is TRBV12-5 and J is TRBJ2-3; perhaps TRBD2 as D (5 bases). The V gene lost 6 bases and the J gene lost 6 bases, with 19 bases spanning the gap. The CDR3 totals 15 residues. Per the germline V gene, CDR1 is LGHNT and CDR2 is FRNRAP. In DNA, the CDR3 is TGTGCTAGTGGCTCGCACATCCTGGTAGCGGATACGCAGTATTTT. Translated, it gives CASGSHILVADTQYF.

This clone has just one count. This sequence joins TRBV27 and TRBJ2-2; D perhaps matches TRBD1 (6 bases). The length of the CDR3 is 14 residues. Germline assignment: CDR1 MNHEY and CDR2 SMNVEV (reference sequence). The ends were cut back, 7 bases at V and 3 bases at J, with 12 bases in the middle. The CDR3 DNA follows: TGTGCCAGCACCCCGGGACAACACACCGGGGAGCTGTTTTTT. This translates into CASTPGQHTGELFF.

The rearrangement uses TRBV2 and TRBJ1-1; D unresolved. The V gene lost 5 bases and the J gene lost 1 base, with 8 bases spanning the gap. The CDR3 runs to 13 residues. Germline values: CDR1 SNHLY, CDR2 FYNNEI. The CDR3 DNA follows: TGTGCCAGCAGTACTAACAAGAACACTGAAGCTTTCTTT. Translating it yields CASSTNKNTEAFF.

This clone was picked up a small number of times. Other DNA sequences of this sample code for an identical CDR3. The V gene is TRBV6-6, the J gene TRBJ1-1, with a possible D match to TRBD1 (5 bases). Germline lookup yields CDR1 MNHNY and CDR2 SVGAGI (reference sequence). The V end was cut by 2 bases, the J end by 2 bases, with 9 bases between. The CDR3 is 14 amino acids. This chain's CDR3 is CASSYQTGNTEAFF. The CDR3 DNA follows: TGTGCCAGCAGTTACCAAACAGGTAACACTGAAGCTTTCTTT.

The CDR3 protein is CASSVSSGEYEQYF. CDR3 bases: TGTGCCAGCAGCGTAAGTAGCGGAGAGTACGAGCAGTACTTC. This sequence joins TRBV9 and TRBJ2-7; possible D gene TRBD2, 6 bases. From germline, CDR1 is SGDLS and CDR2 YYNGEE. The CDR3 loop spans 14 amino acids. V was cut by 1 base and J by 4 bases, with 12 bases left in between.

The chain joins TRBV7-9 to TRBJ2-3; TRBD1 aligns across 7 bases. The CDR3 is made up of 13 amino acids. Germline CDR1 SEHNR, CDR2 FQNEAQ (reference sequence). J gave up 6 bases and V 5 bases, and 5 bases lay outside the gene matches. CDR3 DNA sequence: TGTGCCAGCAGCAGTGGGACAGCCGATACGCAGTATTTT. This sequence encodes CASSSGTADTQYF. Together with reference TRBV7-9 and TRBJ2-3, the CDR3 gives the full variable domain: DTGVSQNPRHKITKRGQNVTFRCDPISEHNRLYWYRQTLGQGPEFLTYFQNEAQLEKSRLLSDRFSAERPKGSFSTLEIQRTEQGDSAMYLCASSSGTADTQYFGPGTRLTVL.

The count of this clone is one. V is TRBV7-2 and J is TRBJ1-5; a weak D match, TRBD1 (5 bases). This CDR3 is built from 16 residues. CDR1 and CDR2 from the germline V gene are SGHTA and FQGNSA. Trimming took 1 base from V and 2 from J, leaving 12 bases between them. CDR3 region: CASSLDPGRGNQPQHF. The CDR3 DNA follows: TGTGCCAGCAGCTTAGATCCAGGGCGAGGCAATCAGCCCCAGCATTTT.

The chain links TRBV27 to TRBJ2-6; possibly TRBD1 for D (6 bases). The germline gives CDR1 MNHEY, CDR2 SMNVEV (reference sequence). Trimming removed 2 bases at V and 3 bases at J, with 11 bases between. CDR3 size: 16 residues. The CDR3 is CASSLMGAVGANVLTF. The CDR3 nucleotides are TGTGCCAGCAGTTTAATGGGGGCAGTTGGGGCCAACGTCCTGACTTTC.

The V call is TRBV10-3, the J call TRBJ2-7; D is uncertain. The CDR3 is 11 residues long. V was shortened by 11 bases and J by 3 bases, with 11 bases between the two germline ends. Germline values: CDR1 ENHRY, CDR2 SYGVKD. CDR3 in DNA: TGTGCCGTATCATCGGTCTACGAGCAGTACTTC. Its protein is CAVSSVYEQYF.

The CDR3 DNA reads as TGTGCCAGCAGCCAAGATCTCTGGGGCGCTGAGCAGTTCTTC. It codes for CASSQDLWGAEQFF. The chain joins TRBV4-2 to TRBJ2-1; maybe TRBD1 (5 bases). The CDR3 contains 14 residues. With 0 bases removed from V and 9 bases from J, the gap between germline ends came to 12 bases. From germline, CDR1 is LGHNA and CDR2 YNFKEQ.

The V gene is TRBV11-1, the J gene TRBJ2-7; D possibly corresponds to TRBD1 (6 bases). V lost 5 bases to trimming and J lost 5 bases, with 7 bases between them. Germline V gene lookup returns CDR1 SGHAT and CDR2 FQDESV (reference sequence). This CDR3 spans 11 amino acids. The CDR3 nucleotides are TGTGCCAGCAGCCGGACAGACGAGCAGTACTTC. Translation gives CASSRTDEQYF.

In its sample, this clone was seen once. The chain has TRBV7-8 and TRBJ2-5, with a possible D match to TRBD2 (5 bases). This CDR3 has 16 amino acids. Trimming left V 4 bases short and J 3 bases short, with 18 bases between. In germline, CDR1 is SGHVS, CDR2 FQNEAQ. The CDR3 region has the DNA TGTGCCAGCAGCTCGGGCCCTGGACTGCCAAAAGAGACCCAGTACTTC. This translates into CASSSGPGLPKETQYF.

The J gene is TRBJ2-7, the V gene TRBV4-2; D is ambiguous. Germline CDR1 reads LGHNA; CDR2 reads YNFKEQ. Trimming took 0 bases from V and 4 from J, leaving 13 bases between them. The CDR3 totals 15 residues. CDR3 sequence reads: CASSQEIAPGYEQYF. The CDR3 DNA reads TGTGCCAGCAGCCAAGAGATAGCCCCCGGGTACGAGCAGTACTTC.

This chain connects TRBV2 to TRBJ2-5, with a weak D call TRBD1 (6 bases). Germline-derived CDR1 and CDR2 are SNHLY and FYNNEI. CDR3 size: 14 residues. The germline V and J ends were trimmed by 4 bases and 4 bases, with 13 bases remaining between them. CDR3 residues: CASSVQGFGETQYF. CDR3 DNA: TGTGCCAGCAGTGTACAGGGATTCGGAGAGACCCAGTACTTC. Full variable domain (outside the CDR3, taken from reference TRBV2 and TRBJ2-5): EPEVTQTPSHQVTQMGQEVILRCVPISNHLYFYWYRQILGQKVEFLVSFYNNEISEKSEIFDDQFSVERPDGSNFTLKIRSTKLEDSAMYFCASSVQGFGETQYFGPGTRLLVL.

This clone was recorded only once. The chain couples TRBV5-4 to TRBJ1-1, with TRBD1 as a possible D gene (5 bases). Germline CDR1 SGHNT, CDR2 YYREEE (reference sequence). This CDR3 is built from 13 residues. V lost 0 bases to trimming and J lost 4 bases, with 7 bases between them. The CDR3 loop reads CASSLEGVTEAFF. The CDR3 coding sequence is TGTGCCAGCAGCTTGGAAGGGGTCACTGAAGCTTTCTTT.

The chain recombines TRBV28 with TRBJ2-6; the match to TRBD1 covers 7 bases. The CDR3 extends over 15 amino acids. V lost 6 bases, J lost 5 bases, and 7 bases stayed unmatched. CDR1 and CDR2 from the germline V gene are MDHEN and SYDVKM. In nucleotides, the CDR3 is TGTGCCAGCAGGGACGGGACAGACTGGGCCAACGTCCTGACTTTC. It encodes CASRDGTDWANVLTF.

The chain uses TRBV11-2 and TRBJ1-2, with D perhaps matching TRBD1 (6 bases). V was shortened by 5 bases and J by 4 bases, with 11 bases between the two germline ends. The CDR3 totals 13 residues. Germline V gene lookup returns CDR1 SGHAT and CDR2 FQNNGV. CDR3 sequence (DNA): TGTGCCAGCAGCCCCAGGGGACCCTATGGCTACACCTTC. Translation: CASSPRGPYGYTF.

The chain couples TRBV5-4 to TRBJ2-1, with 10 bases that match TRBD1. This CDR3 is 15 amino acids long. J gave up 7 bases and V 0 bases, and 4 bases lay outside the gene matches. Per the germline V gene, CDR1 is SGHNT and CDR2 is YYREEE (reference sequence). The CDR3 nucleotides are TGTGCCAGCAGCTTGGTCGGGACAGGGGCAAATGAGCAGTTCTTC. Residues: CASSLVGTGANEQFF.

This chain connects TRBV2 to TRBJ2-1; 10 bases are shared with TRBD2. This CDR3 has 15 residues. Germline CDR1 reads SNHLY; CDR2 reads FYNNEI. V was pared by 7 bases and J by 2 bases, with 5 bases of the junction left unmatched. The DNA for the CDR3 is TGTGCCAGCATGGGGGGACTAGCGACCTACAATGAGCAGTTCTTC. Translating it yields CASMGGLATYNEQFF.

The J gene is TRBJ2-2, the V gene TRBV4-1; TRBD2 aligns across 8 bases. The ends lost 4 bases at V and 1 base at J; junction bases unmatched: 5. Germline loops: CDR1 MGHRA, CDR2 YSYEKL. The CDR3 contains 16 residues. The DNA for the CDR3 is TGCGCCAGCAGCCCCCCGCGGGGGGTGAACACCGGGGAGCTGTTTTTT. This codes for CASSPPRGVNTGELFF.

V usage is TRBV19 and J usage is TRBJ1-1; D uncertain. CDR1 and CDR2 from the germline V gene are LNHDA and SQIVND (reference sequence). V lost 2 bases and J lost 6, with 4 bases in between. CDR3 size: 11 residues. This CDR3 is CASSIQAEAFF. The CDR3 DNA is TGTGCCAGTAGTATACAGGCTGAAGCTTTCTTT.

This chain connects TRBV12-5 to TRBJ1-2; D gene unclear. Germline CDR1 LGHNT, CDR2 FRNRAP. Trimming pared 7 bases from V and 0 bases from J, leaving 6 bases between. The CDR3 consists of 12 residues. The CDR3 region is CASAPANYGYTF. CDR3 in DNA: TGTGCTAGTGCCCCAGCTAACTATGGCTACACCTTC.

The rearrangement uses TRBV5-6 and TRBJ2-2; TRBD2 might be the D (6 bases). V was pared by 4 bases and J by 7 bases, with 17 bases between. The germline CDR1 and CDR2 sequences are SGHDT and YYEEEE. This CDR3 contains 15 residues. The chain's CDR3 is CASSKTGTHNGELFF. CDR3 DNA: TGTGCCAGCAGCAAGACCGGGACTCACAACGGGGAGCTGTTTTTT. The whole variable domain, filled in from reference TRBV5-6 and TRBJ2-2, reads DAGVTQSPTHLIKTRGQQVTLRCSPKSGHDTVSWYQQALGQGPQFIFQYYEEEERQRGNFPDRFSGHQFPNYSSELNVNALLLGDSALYLCASSKTGTHNGELFFGEGSRLTVL.